These 21 T cell receptor beta chains were sequenced from one sample in a study of blood T cell repertoires in COVID-19. Method: immunoSEQ multiplex PCR; TCRdb's copy keeps in-frame clones and lacks some. The sample lists 74,000 or so clones; roughly 89% were seen once. Sequencing used peripheral blood. These receptors originate from a man between 45 and 60 years old with active COVID-19.

V gene TRBV20-1 combines with J gene TRBJ1-2, with D maybe TRBD1 (6 bases). CDR1 and CDR2 from the germline V gene are DFQATT and SNEGSKA (reference sequence). This CDR3 has 15 residues. V lost 3 bases and J 0 bases, leaving 14 bases between the germline ends. The CDR3 DNA reads as TGCAGTGCTAGTCCCAAGACAGGTCCTAACTATGGCTACACCTTC. Amino acid sequence: CSASPKTGPNYGYTF.

This chain links TRBV5-1 with TRBJ1-3, with D perhaps TRBD1 (6 bases). The V gene's germline CDR1 is SGHRS and CDR2 YFSETQ. Trimming took off 7 bases at V and 0 bases at J, with 11 bases between the two ends. The CDR3 contains 14 residues. CDR3 sequence (DNA): TGCGCCAGCTCGAAAGGGGGCTCTGGAAACACCATATATTTT. Amino acid sequence: CASSKGGSGNTIYF.

V and J are TRBV7-6 and TRBJ2-3, with a tentative D call TRBD1 (6 bases). The CDR3 spans 16 residues. V was cut by 1 base and J by 0 bases, with 11 bases left in between. CDR1 and CDR2 from the germline V gene are SGHVS and FNYEAQ. The CDR3 DNA is TGTGCCAGCAGCTTAGTCGGACAGTTTAGCACAGATACGCAGTATTTT. Translated, it gives CASSLVGQFSTDTQYF. The full variable domain, completed using reference TRBV7-6 and TRBJ2-3, is GAGVSQSPRYKVTKRGQDVALRCDPISGHVSLYWYRQALGQGPEFLTYFNYEAQQDKSGLPNDRFSAERPEGSISTLTIQRTEQRDSAMYRCASSLVGQFSTDTQYFGPGTRLTVL.

The chain links TRBV19 to TRBJ1-1; 7 bases agree with TRBD1. The V gene's germline CDR1 is LNHDA and CDR2 SQIVND (reference sequence). The junction had 11 bases not matched to a gene; V was cut back by 3 bases and J by 4 bases. This CDR3 spans 16 amino acids. The CDR3 loop reads CASSILGTAASTEAFF. The CDR3 nucleotides read TGTGCCAGTAGTATCCTGGGGACAGCCGCCTCCACTGAAGCTTTCTTT.

This chain uses TRBV4-1 with TRBJ2-7; 7 nucleotides align to TRBD1. J gave up 2 bases and V 3 bases, and 4 bases lay outside the gene matches. The CDR3 consists of 14 residues. Per germline, CDR1 MGHRA and CDR2 YSYEKL. The CDR3 nucleotides are TGCGCCAGCAGCCAGCGACAGGGACCCTACGAGCAGTACTTC. Translation gives CASSQRQGPYEQYF.

V gene TRBV27 combines with J gene TRBJ1-5; no definite D call. Trimming took 2 bases from V and 9 from J, leaving 17 bases between them. This CDR3 comprises 15 residues. Germline loops: CDR1 MNHEY, CDR2 SMNVEV (reference sequence). The CDR3: CASSLLPAARGPQHF. Here the CDR3 DNA reads TGTGCCAGCAGTTTACTCCCAGCCGCCCGGGGGCCCCAGCATTTT.

The CDR3 DNA reads TGCAGCGTTTCCCCGACGGGGTACTTC. Residues: CSVSPTGYF. V usage is TRBV29-1 and J usage is TRBJ2-5; no clear D. The CDR3 has 9 amino acids. V was trimmed by 5 bases and J by 13 bases, leaving 11 bases between them. Germline CDR1 SQVTM, CDR2 ANQGSEA.

The rearrangement links TRBV4-1 to TRBJ1-5, with D maybe TRBD1 (6 bases). The V end was cut by 0 bases, the J end by 7 bases, with 7 bases between. The CDR3 contains 13 residues. Germline V CDR1 and CDR2: MGHRA, YSYEKL. CDR3 sequence: CASSQDGGQPQHF. The CDR3, as DNA: TGCGCCAGCAGCCAAGATGGGGGCCAGCCCCAGCATTTT.

The chain has TRBV12-5 and TRBJ2-2; D remains ambiguous. Trimming left V 0 bases short and J 0 bases short, with 5 bases between. Germline CDR1 LGHNT, CDR2 FRNRAP. There are 15 residues in the CDR3. The DNA of the CDR3 is TGTGCTAGTGGTTTGGTACTAACGAACACCGGGGAGCTGTTTTTT. It yields the protein CASGLVLTNTGELFF.

This chain joins TRBV10-3 and TRBJ2-5; 7 positions match TRBD2. V shed 2 bases and J 2 bases; nucleotides not matched to a gene: 17. Looked up from germline, CDR1 is ENHRY and CDR2 is SYGVKD. This CDR3 spans 19 amino acids. The CDR3 DNA follows: TGTGCCATCAGTGAGGGGGAACAGCGGGGAGGGGCAGAACAAGAGACCCAGTACTTC. This translates into CAISEGEQRGGAEQETQYF.

The genes are TRBV13 and TRBJ2-2, with D uncertain. CDR1 is PRHDT and CDR2 is FYEKMQ in the germline V gene (reference sequence). The ends were cut back, 7 bases at V and 2 bases at J, with 17 bases in the middle. This CDR3 comprises 16 residues. The CDR3 is CASTTIIADNTGELFF. The DNA for the CDR3 is TGTGCCAGCACTACGATCATAGCAGATAACACCGGGGAGCTGTTTTTT.

This chain links TRBV5-1 with TRBJ2-7; D gene unclear. V dropped 5 bases and J dropped 2 bases, with 8 bases sitting between them. The CDR3 runs 12 residues. Germline V gene data show CDR1 as SGHRS and CDR2 as YFSETQ. The CDR3 here is CASRIVPYEQYF. The CDR3 coding sequence is TGCGCCAGCAGGATAGTACCCTACGAGCAGTACTTC.

The chain links TRBV6-1 to TRBJ1-6, with D perhaps TRBD1 (6 bases). CDR3 size: 13 residues. Germline assignment: CDR1 MNHNS and CDR2 SASEGT. V dropped 2 bases and J dropped 8 bases, with 7 bases sitting between them. The CDR3 DNA reads TGTGCCAGCAGTGAAAACAGGGATTCACCCCTCCACTTT. It encodes CASSENRDSPLHF.

The rearrangement links TRBV5-1 to TRBJ1-1, with 7 bases that match TRBD1. The V and J ends lost 0 bases and 9 bases, in that order; junction bases with no gene match: 5. Germline values: CDR1 SGHRS, CDR2 YFSETQ. CDR3 length: 13 amino acids. The CDR3 DNA sequence: TGCGCCAGCAGCTTGGGACAGGGAACGCAAGCTTTCTTT. Protein product: CASSLGQGTQAFF.

The chain couples TRBV9 to TRBJ2-1, with 7 bases fitting TRBD1. CDR3 size: 15 residues. In germline, CDR1 is SGDLS, CDR2 YYNGEE. V gave up 4 bases and J gave up 6 bases; unmatched junction bases: 10. The CDR3 region is CASSFRDRDSNEQFF. Written as DNA, the CDR3 is TGTGCCAGCAGCTTTCGCGACAGGGATTCCAATGAGCAGTTCTTC.

The chain combines TRBV6-2 or TRBV6-3 with TRBJ1-2; tentatively, D is TRBD1 (5 bases). CDR3 size: 15 residues. V was clipped by 4 bases and J by 0 bases, with 12 bases between them. The germline gives CDR1 MNHEY, CDR2 SVGEGT. The CDR3 reads CASSFTETANYGYTF. In DNA, the CDR3 is TGTGCCAGCAGTTTTACAGAGACAGCTAACTATGGCTACACCTTC.

V usage is TRBV5-6 and J usage is TRBJ2-1; the match to TRBD2 covers 13 bases. V was clipped by 3 bases and J by 7 bases; unmatched bases: 7. CDR3 length equals 16 residues. Germline-derived CDR1 and CDR2 are SGHDT and YYEEEE. The CDR3 spells CASSSGTSGGVNEQFF. The CDR3 bases are TGTGCCAGCAGCTCGGGCACTAGCGGGGGGGTGAATGAGCAGTTCTTC.

This clone has only one observation. The chain employs TRBV3-1 (or the pseudogene TRBV3-2) and TRBJ2-7; D might be TRBD2 (6 bases). This CDR3 is built from 16 residues. Trimming took 2 bases from V and 0 from J, leaving 14 bases between them. Germline lookup yields CDR1 LGHDT and CDR2 YNNKEL (reference sequence). As DNA, the CDR3 is TGTGCCAGCAGCCAATGGTTGCGGGGCCTCTCCTACGAGCAGTACTTC. Protein product: CASSQWLRGLSYEQYF.

V usage is TRBV15 and J usage is TRBJ2-7, with TRBD2 matching 12 bases. Unmatched junction bases numbered 7, after V lost 1 base and J lost 6 bases. Germline lookup yields CDR1 LNHNV and CDR2 YYDKDF (reference sequence). The CDR3 has 16 amino acids. This CDR3 reads CATSRGLAGELSEQYF. CDR3 sequence (DNA): TGTGCCACCAGCAGAGGACTAGCGGGGGAGCTGTCCGAGCAGTACTTC.

The chain links TRBV25-1 to TRBJ1-1; 11 bases map to TRBD1. V was clipped by 3 bases and J by 3 bases; unmatched bases: 6. Germline-derived CDR1 and CDR2 are MGHDK and SYGVNS. This CDR3 region has 16 residues. The CDR3 is CASSEDRGRLDTEAFF. As DNA, the CDR3 is TGTGCCAGCAGTGAGGACAGGGGGCGATTAGACACTGAAGCTTTCTTT.

This chain connects TRBV11-2 to TRBJ2-3; D ambiguous. This CDR3 has 12 amino acids. Trimming took 5 bases from V and 6 from J, leaving 9 bases between them. CDR1 and CDR2 from the germline V gene are SGHAT and FQNNGV. CDR3 nucleotides: TGTGCCAGCAGCCCCACGGAGGATACGCAGTATTTT. Amino acid sequence: CASSPTEDTQYF. Using reference TRBV11-2 and TRBJ2-3 for the parts outside the CDR3, the full variable domain is EAGVAQSPRYKIIEKRQSVAFWCNPISGHATLYWYQQILGQGPKLLIQFQNNGVVDDSQLPKDRFSAERLKGVDSTLKIQPAKLEDSAVYLCASSPTEDTQYFGPGTRLTVL.